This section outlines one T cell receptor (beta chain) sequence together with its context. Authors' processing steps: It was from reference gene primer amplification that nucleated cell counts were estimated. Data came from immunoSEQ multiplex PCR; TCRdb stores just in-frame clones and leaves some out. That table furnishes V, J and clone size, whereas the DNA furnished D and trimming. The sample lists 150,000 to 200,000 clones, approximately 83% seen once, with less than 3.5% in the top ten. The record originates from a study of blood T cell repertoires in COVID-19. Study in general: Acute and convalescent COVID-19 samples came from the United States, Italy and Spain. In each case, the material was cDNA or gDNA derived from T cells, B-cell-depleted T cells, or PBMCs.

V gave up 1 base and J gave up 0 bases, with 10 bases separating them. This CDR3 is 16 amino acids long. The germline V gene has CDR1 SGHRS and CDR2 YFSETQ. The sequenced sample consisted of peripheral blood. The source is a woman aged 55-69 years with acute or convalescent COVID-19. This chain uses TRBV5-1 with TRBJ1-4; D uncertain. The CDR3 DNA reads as TGCGCCAGCAGCTTGTACCCGGGAGCAACTAATGAAAAACTGTTTTTT. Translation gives CASSLYPGATNEKLFF.